The present entry profiles one T cell receptor beta chain with its context. These data originate in a study of blood T cell repertoires in COVID-19. Sequenced by immunoSEQ multiplex PCR; TCRdb stores in-frame clones only, minus some. The table includes about 430,000 clones, around nine tenths detected once. Trimming at V came to 6 bases and at J to 5 bases, leaving 11 bases not matched to a gene. This CDR3 has 15 amino acids. The germline CDR1 and CDR2 sequences are SGHNT and YYREEE (reference sequence). The clonotype was recovered from a woman aged 18-29 years who had been exposed to COVID-19. Sequencing input: PBMCs or T cells enriched from blood (not recorded which). V and J are TRBV5-4 and TRBJ2-7, with 10 bases identical to TRBD2. The CDR3 DNA follows: TGTGCCAGCACCTCCGGGGTAGCGGGAGGCCACGAGCAGTACTTC. As protein: CASTSGVAGGHEQYF.